Presented here are 30 T cell receptor beta chains from one specimen sequenced in a study of CD8 T cells in Susac syndrome. It was with random hexamers that roughly 0.45 to 1 ug RNA was reverse transcribed. TCRdb independently ran MiXCR on the immunoSEQ multiplex PCR reads; one entry per CDR3 protein. Of 250,000 to 300,000 distinct CDR3 sequences in the sample, over 75% are singletons; the top ten hold around 0.22%. Sequenced sample: CD8+ T cells from PBMCs. The receptor set was obtained from a human donor with multiple sclerosis.

The chain employs TRBV20-1 and TRBJ2-7; TRBD1 matches at 9 bases. Per germline, CDR1 DFQATT and CDR2 SNEGSKA (reference sequence). This CDR3 has 13 amino acids. J was trimmed by 0 bases and V by 6 bases; bases with no gene match: 3. CDR3 sequence: CSARQGGSYEQYF. The CDR3 DNA reads as TGCAGTGCCCGACAGGGGGGCTCCTACGAGCAGTACTTC.

The chain has TRBV9 and TRBJ1-5; 8 bases agree with TRBD1. The V segment lost 6 bases and the J segment 3 bases; nucleotides outside the gene matches: 8. CDR3 length equals 15 residues. CDR1 and CDR2 (germline): SGDLS, YYNGEE. The CDR3 spells CASTPGTGYNQPQHF. CDR3 in DNA: TGTGCCAGCACCCCCGGGACAGGTTACAATCAGCCCCAGCATTTT.

This clonotype was counted only a few times. The V call is TRBV21-1, the J call TRBJ2-4; the D call TRBD1 from the table was never checked on the DNA. TRBV21-1 is noted as a pseudogene. The CDR3 extends over 11 amino acids. The CDR3 is CASTLGQGRNF. In DNA, the CDR3 is TGTGCCAGCACCCTCGGACAGGGAAGAAACTTC.

The chain joins TRBV12-3 or TRBV12-4 to TRBJ2-1; the D gene is possibly TRBD2 (5 bases). Trimming left V 3 bases short and J 6 bases short, with 6 bases between. This CDR3 is built from 12 residues. The CDR3 sequence is CASSLDFNEQFF. The CDR3 nucleotides read TGTGCCAGCAGTTTGGACTTCAATGAGCAGTTCTTC.

This sequence joins TRBV29-1 and TRBJ2-2; D may be TRBD1 (6 bases). V was clipped by 2 bases and J by 4 bases, with 8 bases between them. The CDR3 loop spans 13 amino acids. Germline V gene data show CDR1 as SQVTM and CDR2 as ANQGSEA. The chain's CDR3 is CSVETGTTGELFF. CDR3 in DNA: TGCAGCGTTGAAACAGGGACCACCGGGGAGCTGTTTTTT.

This clonotype was detected only a few times. The chain recombines TRBV5-4 with TRBJ1-1; D ambiguous. This CDR3 region has 14 residues. V was pared by 4 bases and J by 5 bases, with 15 bases between. CDR1 and CDR2 from the germline V gene are SGHNT and YYREEE (reference sequence). CDR3: CASSPPLRETEAFF. CDR3 nucleotides: TGTGCCAGCAGCCCACCGTTGCGGGAAACTGAAGCTTTCTTT.

J is TRBJ2-1 and V is TRBV6-5; D is uncertain. There are 15 residues in the CDR3. Germline CDR1 reads MNHEY; CDR2 reads SVGAGI. Trimming removed 0 bases at V and 9 bases at J, with 15 bases between. CDR3 loop: CASSYSIVRSGEQFF. The CDR3 nucleotides are TGTGCCAGCAGTTACTCGATAGTGCGGTCCGGTGAGCAGTTCTTC.

The gene calls are TRBV12-3 or TRBV12-4 and TRBJ2-3, with a tentative D call TRBD2 (6 bases). V lost 3 bases and J 8 bases, leaving 12 bases between the germline ends. The CDR3 is 13 amino acids. CDR3 DNA sequence: TGTGCCAGCAGTTTCGGGGGTCCGGTTACGCAGTATTTT. Protein: CASSFGGPVTQYF.

The CDR3, as DNA: TGTGCCAGCAGCGTAGCTTTTCTCCGACAGGACAATGAGCAGTTCTTC. Translation gives CASSVAFLRQDNEQFF. V is TRBV9 and J is TRBJ2-1; TRBD1 might be the D (6 bases). The CDR3 covers 16 residues. V lost 0 bases and J lost 5, with 15 bases in between. Per the germline V gene, CDR1 is SGDLS and CDR2 is YYNGEE.

The gene calls are TRBV5-8 and TRBJ2-2; no reliable D call. V lost 3 bases and J lost 6, with 12 bases in between. The CDR3 has 14 amino acids. CDR1 and CDR2 from the germline V gene are SGHTS and YDEGEE. For the CDR3, the DNA is TGTGCCAGCAGCTCCTGCCGTGGGGCCGGGGAGCTGTTTTTT. It is translated as CASSSCRGAGELFF.

The V and J genes are TRBV30 and TRBJ2-7, with D maybe TRBD1 (6 bases). Trimming shortened V by 3 bases and J by 6 bases, and 30 bases separated the two germline ends. The length of the CDR3 is 18 residues. Germline V gene data show CDR1 as GTSNPN and CDR2 as SVGIG (reference sequence). The CDR3 region is CAWRFGDTKRTDSSEQYF. CDR3 sequence (DNA): TGTGCCTGGAGGTTCGGGGACACCAAGCGAACCGATTCTTCCGAGCAGTACTTC.

As for this clonotype: At one end the junction does not follow the germline gene, possibly because of a read error. This sequence joins TRBV20-1 and TRBJ1-1; D uncertain. The CDR3 runs to 10 residues. CDR1 is DFQATT, CDR2 SNEGSKA, per germline (reference sequence). The CDR3 loop is CSATKRPFSF. CDR3 nucleotide sequence: TGCAGTGCCACGAAACGACCCTTTTCGTTT.

This sequence joins TRBV29-1 and TRBJ2-5, with D unclear. Trimming removed 3 bases from V and 0 bases from J, with 8 bases in between. Per germline, CDR1 SQVTM and CDR2 ANQGSEA. This CDR3 comprises 13 residues. The CDR3 region has the DNA TGCAGCGTTGATGGCGAGAACCAAGAGACCCAGTACTTC. This codes for CSVDGENQETQYF.

The table lists this clonotype with a few counts. The chain has TRBV20-1 and TRBJ2-7; TRBD2 matches at 10 bases. V shed 6 bases and J 2 bases; nucleotides not matched to a gene: 7. CDR3 length: 14 residues. Germline CDR1 and CDR2: DFQATT and SNEGSKA (reference sequence). The CDR3: CSATGLASTYEQYF. The CDR3 bases are TGCAGTGCAACGGGACTAGCGTCGACCTACGAGCAGTACTTC.

The chain has TRBV6-5 and TRBJ2-3, with 9 bases matching TRBD1. V was clipped by 4 bases and J by 2 bases; unmatched bases: 13. Germline V gene lookup returns CDR1 MNHEY and CDR2 SVGAGI. The CDR3 spans 18 residues. CDR3 bases: TGTGCCAGCAGTTCCTGGACAGGGGACCTCCTTATCACAGATACGCAGTATTTT. Amino acids: CASSSWTGDLLITDTQYF.

V is TRBV7-9 and J is TRBJ1-2; D not resolved. The CDR3 is 14 residues long. Trimming took 0 bases from V and 6 from J, leaving 11 bases between them. From germline, CDR1 is SEHNR and CDR2 FQNEAQ (reference sequence). The CDR3, as DNA: TGTGCCAGCAGCTTAGCAGCTGGGATCCATGGCTACACCTTC. It translates to CASSLAAGIHGYTF. The full variable domain, in which reference TRBV7-9 and TRBJ1-2 provide the parts outside the CDR3, is DTGVSQNPRHKITKRGQNVTFRCDPISEHNRLYWYRQTLGQGPEFLTYFQNEAQLEKSRLLSDRFSAERPKGSFSTLEIQRTEQGDSAMYLCASSLAAGIHGYTFGSGTRLTVV.

The J gene is TRBJ1-1, the V gene TRBV6-5; the match to TRBD1 covers 8 bases. V trimming: 4 bases; J trimming: 4 bases; junction bases outside the gene matches: 17. Per germline, CDR1 MNHEY and CDR2 SVGAGI. The CDR3 is 18 amino acids. Here the CDR3 reads CASSFPSAGGKDVTEAFF. CDR3 nucleotides: TGTGCCAGCAGTTTCCCGTCCGCAGGGGGCAAAGATGTCACTGAAGCTTTCTTT.

This chain's CDR3 is CAWSVLGGEAFF. The CDR3 DNA follows: TGTGCCTGGAGTGTACTAGGAGGCGAAGCTTTCTTT. The J gene is TRBJ1-1, the V gene TRBV30; D is unresolved. CDR3 size: 12 residues. The germline V gene encodes CDR1 GTSNPN and CDR2 SVGIG (reference sequence). Trimming removed 0 bases from V and 8 bases from J, with 10 bases in between.

The chain has TRBV29-1 and TRBJ2-1; TRBD1 agrees at 9 bases. Trimming removed 4 bases from V and 3 bases from J; junction bases left unmatched: 4. The CDR3 covers 14 residues. Germline lookup yields CDR1 SQVTM and CDR2 ANQGSEA. CDR3: CSVGGTGSYNEQFF. Here the CDR3 DNA reads TGCAGCGTTGGAGGGACAGGGAGCTACAATGAGCAGTTCTTC.

This clonotype was counted between two and nine times. The chain is built from TRBV5-1 and TRBJ2-7, with D possibly TRBD2 on 6 matching bases. The CDR3 covers 14 residues. With 4 bases removed from V and 0 bases from J, the gap between germline ends came to 11 bases. CDR1 and CDR2 (germline): SGHRS, YFSETQ. DNA for the CDR3: TGCGCCAGCAGCCCGGAGGGGTCCTCCTACGAGCAGTACTTC. Its protein is CASSPEGSSYEQYF.

The rearrangement joins TRBV29-1 to TRBJ1-1; D is uncertain. The CDR3 consists of 14 residues. V was trimmed by 7 bases and J by 3 bases, leaving 18 bases between them. Germline V gene lookup returns CDR1 SQVTM and CDR2 ANQGSEA. The CDR3 coding sequence is TGCAGCGGTCACCTGGACCCCGAGGACACTGAAGCTTTCTTT. As protein: CSGHLDPEDTEAFF.

As regards this clonotype: One end of the junction varies from germline; a read error may be responsible. This sequence joins TRBV7-7 and TRBJ1-3; a weak D match, TRBD1 (6 bases). The CDR3 is 15 amino acids. CDR1 and CDR2 from the germline V gene are SSHAT and FNYEAQ (reference sequence). The CDR3 sequence: CASSLDRSPGNTIYF. CDR3 coding DNA: TGTGCTAGCAGCTTAGACAGGTCCCCTGGAAACACCATATATTTT.

J is TRBJ2-7 and V is TRBV20-1, with 10 bases fitting TRBD1. The length of the CDR3 is 20 residues. The germline gives CDR1 DFQATT, CDR2 SNEGSKA (reference sequence). Unmatched junction bases numbered 23, after V lost 1 base and J lost 5 bases. The CDR3 nucleotides are TGCAGTGCTAGAGTTACCCCCGGCCTGGGACAGGGGCGAGTCAAGAACGAGCAGTACTTC. Its translation: CSARVTPGLGQGRVKNEQYF.

The genes are TRBV9 and TRBJ2-1; D may be TRBD1 or TRBD2 (5 bases each). The CDR3 extends over 14 amino acids. V dropped 4 bases and J dropped 6 bases, with 14 bases sitting between them. In germline, CDR1 is SGDLS, CDR2 YYNGEE. CDR3 loop: CASSFSGTPNEQFF. CDR3 in DNA: TGTGCCAGCAGCTTCTCCGGGACCCCCAATGAGCAGTTCTTC.

V is TRBV7-9 and J is TRBJ1-5; D might be TRBD1 (6 bases). This CDR3 has 15 residues. V dropped 5 bases and J dropped 3 bases, with 14 bases sitting between them. CDR1 and CDR2 (germline): SEHNR, FQNEAQ (reference sequence). The CDR3: CASSSSQGPNQPQHF. Written as DNA, the CDR3 is TGTGCCAGCAGCAGCAGCCAGGGGCCCAATCAGCCCCAGCATTTT.

V and J are TRBV7-8 and TRBJ2-5, with TRBD2 matching over 12 bases. After removal of 5 bases from V and 6 bases from J, the junction contained 10 bases not matched to a gene. The CDR3 length is 16 residues. In germline, CDR1 is SGHVS, CDR2 FQNEAQ. The CDR3 DNA sequence: TGTGCCAGCAGCACTAGACTAGCGGGAGTTCGGAAGACCCAGTACTTC. Its translation is CASSTRLAGVRKTQYF. Full variable domain (missing parts from reference TRBV7-8 and TRBJ2-5): GAGVSQSPRYKVAKRGQDVALRCDPISGHVSLFWYQQALGQGPEFLTYFQNEAQLDKSGLPSDRFFAERPEGSVSTLKIQRTQQEDSAVYLCASSTRLAGVRKTQYFGPGTRLLVL.

This chain connects TRBV7-9 to TRBJ2-1; D may correspond to TRBD1 or TRBD2 (6 bases each). Germline V lookup: CDR1 SEHNR, CDR2 FQNEAQ (reference sequence). With 5 bases removed from V and 5 bases from J, the gap between germline ends came to 10 bases. This CDR3 contains 13 residues. The CDR3 DNA reads TGTGCCAGCAGCGGCCGGGGGCACAATGAGCAGTTCTTC. Encoded protein: CASSGRGHNEQFF.

This chain uses TRBV27 with TRBJ2-1; D is possibly TRBD1 (5 bases). Germline CDR1 reads MNHEY; CDR2 reads SMNVEV (reference sequence). The ends were cut back, 6 bases at V and 4 bases at J, with 13 bases in the middle. The CDR3 loop spans 14 amino acids. CDR3 sequence reads: CASRFGAIYNEQFF. CDR3 in DNA: TGTGCCAGCAGGTTTGGGGCCATTTACAATGAGCAGTTCTTC.

The chain has TRBV20-1 and TRBJ2-1; D remains ambiguous. CDR1 DFQATT and CDR2 SNEGSKA come from the germline V gene (reference sequence). V lost 0 bases, J lost 4 bases, and 13 bases lay in between. CDR3 size: 15 residues. CDR3 sequence: CSARDLGQPYNEQFF. In DNA form, the CDR3 reads TGCAGTGCTAGAGATCTTGGTCAGCCATACAATGAGCAGTTCTTC.

V and J are TRBV6-2 or TRBV6-3 and TRBJ2-1; 11 bases align to TRBD2. The CDR3 is 15 residues long. CDR1 is MNHEY, CDR2 SVGEGT, per germline. V was clipped by 5 bases and J by 7 bases; unmatched bases: 7. CDR3 nucleotide sequence: TGTGCCAGCAGTCAATCCCTAGCGGGAGGAAATGAGCAGTTCTTC. Residues: CASSQSLAGGNEQFF.